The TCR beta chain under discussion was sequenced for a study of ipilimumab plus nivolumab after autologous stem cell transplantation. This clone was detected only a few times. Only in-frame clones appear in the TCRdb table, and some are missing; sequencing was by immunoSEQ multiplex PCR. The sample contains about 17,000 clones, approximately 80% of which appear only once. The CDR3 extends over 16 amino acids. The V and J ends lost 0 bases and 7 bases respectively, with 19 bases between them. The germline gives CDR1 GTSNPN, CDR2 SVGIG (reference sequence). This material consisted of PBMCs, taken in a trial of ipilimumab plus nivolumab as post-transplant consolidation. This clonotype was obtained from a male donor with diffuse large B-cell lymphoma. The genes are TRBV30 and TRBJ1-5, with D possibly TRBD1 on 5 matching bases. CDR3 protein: CAWSVLLGPRGQPQHF. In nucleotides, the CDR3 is TGTGCCTGGAGTGTACTCCTGGGACCCCGGGGCCAGCCCCAGCATTTT.